One and the same sample provided the 14 T cell receptor beta chains below, sequenced in a study of blood T cells in healthy people across ages (dated by TCRdb to 2015 to 2017). Libraries came from 5' RACE. Sequencing instrument: Illumina HiSeq 2500. The second PCR ran for about 7 to 11 cycles and used a J-beta primer mix along with a sample-barcoded 5' primer. The public reads were quality trimmed at Q25 with fastp and then assembled into clones with MiXCR by TCRdb, keeping productive beta chains. Duplicate CDR3 protein sequences are folded into a single record with the most common DNA and genes. The sample data list more than 800,000 distinct CDR3 sequences, and less than 35% of these were observed just once. The ten biggest clones cover about 18% of the sample. Sequences were obtained from blood. The source of these receptors is a woman older than 75 in good health.

This clonotype appeared many times. CDR3 protein: CASSSPGLAQETQYF. CDR3 bases: TGTGCCAGCAGCTCCCCTGGACTAGCGCAGGAGACCCAGTACTTC. The V and J genes are TRBV14 and TRBJ2-5; TRBD2 matches at 9 bases. There are 15 residues in the CDR3. Germline trimming cut 5 bases from V and 5 bases from J; bases unmatched to any gene: 9. CDR1 is SGHDN and CDR2 is FVKESK in the germline V gene.

About this clonotype itself: It may be a read error: a sequence one base away is much more abundant. The chain uses TRBV28 and TRBJ2-6; D is perhaps TRBD1 or TRBD2 (5 bases each). Germline V lookup: CDR1 MDHEN, CDR2 SYDVKM. This CDR3 is built from 14 residues. CDR3 sequence reads: CASRGSFGANALTF. CDR3 sequence (DNA): TGTGCCAGCCGCGGGTCCTTCGGGGCCAACGCCCTGACTTTC.

This clonotype was counted a few times. V and J are TRBV28 and TRBJ1-5, with TRBD1 matching over 7 bases. After removal of 7 bases from V and 0 bases from J, the junction contained 6 bases not matched to a gene. Germline V gives CDR1 MDHEN, CDR2 SYDVKM. The CDR3 has 15 amino acids. DNA for the CDR3: TGTGCCAGCAAAACTACAGGGGTTAGCAATCAGCCCCAGCATTTT. Its translation is CASKTTGVSNQPQHF. The full variable domain, its missing parts supplied by reference TRBV28 and TRBJ1-5, is DVKVTQSSRYLVKRTGEKVFLECVQDMDHENMFWYRQDPGLGLRLIYFSYDVKMKEKGDIPEGYSVSREKKERFSLILESASTNQTSMYLCASKTTGVSNQPQHFGDGTRLSIL.

For this clonotype: An end of the junction does not agree with germline; a read error may underlie this. The rearrangement links TRBV30 to TRBJ1-2; 7 bases are a match to TRBD1. This CDR3 contains 14 residues. From germline, CDR1 is GTSNPN and CDR2 SVGIG (reference sequence). This CDR3 is CAWSPSGGRYSYTF. CDR3 sequence (DNA): TGTGCCTGGAGCCCCTCAGGGGGACGCTATAGCTACACCTTC.

This rearrangement joins TRBV29-1 to TRBJ2-1; a weak D match, TRBD1 (6 bases). This CDR3 is built from 14 residues. Per the germline V gene, CDR1 is SQVTM and CDR2 is ANQGSEA. Between the trimmed V and J ends, which lost 2 bases and 2 bases, there was a span of 10 bases. Here the CDR3 reads CSVEPRDTYNEQFF. In DNA, the CDR3 is TGCAGCGTTGAACCCAGGGACACCTACAATGAGCAGTTCTTC.

There are many counts of this clonotype. The genes are TRBV20-1 and TRBJ2-3; 11 bases map to TRBD2. J gave up 5 bases and V 3 bases, and 4 bases lay outside the gene matches. There are 14 residues in the CDR3. Looked up from germline, CDR1 is DFQATT and CDR2 is SNEGSKA (reference sequence). The CDR3 region is CSASPTSGEDTQYF. In nucleotides, the CDR3 is TGCAGTGCTAGCCCGACTAGCGGGGAAGATACGCAGTATTTT.

The chain has TRBV21-1 and TRBJ1-1. TRBV21-1 is a pseudogene segment. The CDR3 consists of 16 residues. CDR3 DNA: TGTGCCAGCCCAATCCACGGGGTCAACGCGCACACTGAAGCTTTCTTT. The encoded protein is CASPIHGVNAHTEAFF.

The genes are TRBV28 and TRBJ1-1, with 7 bases lining up with TRBD1. In germline, CDR1 is MDHEN, CDR2 SYDVKM. J was trimmed by 1 base and V by 5 bases; bases with no gene match: 7. The CDR3 sequence is 15 residues long. The chain's CDR3 is CASSPRGRPNTEAFF. For the CDR3, the DNA is TGTGCCAGCAGTCCCAGGGGGAGGCCGAACACTGAAGCTTTCTTT.

This clonotype showed up just a few times. This chain links TRBV6-5 with TRBJ1-1, with 8 bases that match TRBD1. The CDR3 sequence is 14 residues long. J was trimmed by 5 bases and V by 8 bases; bases with no gene match: 10. Per the germline V gene, CDR1 is MNHEY and CDR2 is SVGAGI. The CDR3 bases are TGTGCCAGCGCGGACAGGGTAGGAGGTACTGAAGCTTTCTTT. Translation: CASADRVGGTEAFF.

This clonotype was recorded many times. The V call is TRBV6-1, the J call TRBJ2-1; 13 bases agree with TRBD2. Germline trimming cut 6 bases from V and 9 bases from J; bases unmatched to any gene: 8. The CDR3 is 15 residues long. In germline, CDR1 is MNHNS, CDR2 SASEGT. CDR3 residues: CASRGILAGGGEQFF. The CDR3 nucleotides are TGTGCCAGCAGGGGTATACTAGCGGGGGGGGGTGAGCAGTTCTTC.

This clonotype appeared a few times. This chain links TRBV11-2 with TRBJ2-2; the match to TRBD1 covers 8 bases. CDR3 length: 15 amino acids. Per the germline V gene, CDR1 is SGHAT and CDR2 is FQNNGV. The ends lost 5 bases at V and 5 bases at J; junction bases unmatched: 7. The CDR3 DNA follows: TGTGCCAGCAGCAATAGACAGGGGTTAACCGGGGAGCTGTTTTTT. Its protein is CASSNRQGLTGELFF.

This chain joins TRBV6-2 or TRBV6-3 and TRBJ1-1; D unresolved. The CDR3 contains 16 residues. Per the germline V gene, CDR1 is MNHEY and CDR2 is SVGEGT. Trimming shortened V by 3 bases and J by 5 bases, and 19 bases separated the two germline ends. DNA of the CDR3: TGTGCCAGCAGTTATTGGTCAAGAAGGGTGGAGACTGAAGCTTTCTTT. Protein sequence: CASSYWSRRVETEAFF.

Concerning this clonotype: This may be a read error, as it is one base from a much larger clone. The chain couples TRBV20-1 to TRBJ2-7, with D uncertain. The DNA end lines up better with TRBJ2-5; the J call may be wrong. The CDR3 contains 13 residues. Looked up from germline, CDR1 is DFQATT and CDR2 is SNEGSKA (reference sequence). DNA of the CDR3: TGCAATGCTAGAAACCTTTTTTGGGAGACCCAGTACTTC. Amino acids: CNARNLFWETQYF.

This clonotype has just a few counts. One end of the junction varies from germline; a read error may be responsible. The chain recombines TRBV7-9 with TRBJ2-1; no reliable D call. The CDR3 extends over 15 amino acids. Germline V gene data show CDR1 as SEHNR and CDR2 as FQNEAQ (reference sequence). DNA for the CDR3: TGCACCAGCAGCTTCCAACACAGCTCCTACAATGAGCAGTTCTTC. Amino acids: CTSSFQHSSYNEQFF. Full variable domain (remainder filled in from reference TRBV7-9 and TRBJ2-1): DTGVSQNPRHKITKRGQNVTFRCDPISEHNRLYWYRQTLGQGPEFLTYFQNEAQLEKSRLLSDRFSAERPKGSFSTLEIQRTEQGDSAMYLCTSSFQHSSYNEQFFGPGTRLTVL.